Listed below are T cell receptor beta chains from one sample, sequenced in a study of blood T cell repertoires in COVID-19. Assay used: immunoSEQ multiplex PCR; TCRdb lists only in-frame clones, some missing. The sample lists about 300,000 clones, approximately 90% seen once, with approximately 5% in the top ten. The specimen was PBMCs or T cells enriched from blood (not recorded which). Source of these receptors: a woman aged 25 to 39 who had recovered from COVID-19. Each CDR3 is given with its conserved first and last residue.

V	length	J	CDR3
TRBV6-2/TRBV6-3	11	TRBJ1-1	CASSQGAEAFF
TRBV6-6	16	TRBJ1-2	CASSYLPGGADYGYTF
TRBV27	13	TRBJ1-1	CASRSRGFPEAFF
TRBV4-2	17	TRBJ2-7	CASSQRTGQENLYEQYF
TRBV9	14	TRBJ2-5	CASSGLAGEETQYF
TRBV19	15	TRBJ1-5	CASSISAGSNQPQHF
TRBV14	16	TRBJ2-3	CASSHWGGTGSDTQYF
TRBV5-6	12	TRBJ2-2	CASSPFTGELFF
TRBV19	12	TRBJ1-1	CASRTGGTEAFF
TRBV4-1	13	TRBJ1-5	CASSQLGDQPQHF
TRBV15	16	TRBJ1-5	CATSRPGQSYNQPQHF
TRBV5-1	16	TRBJ1-2	CASSLAPGQPNYGYTF
TRBV9	15	TRBJ2-1	CASSPRGSSYNEQFF
TRBV12-3/TRBV12-4	13	TRBJ1-2	CASSFDRGYGYTF
TRBV2	14	TRBJ2-1	CASNSWTPYNEQFF
TRBV2	15	TRBJ1-6	CASSGSGTGDSPLHF
TRBV19	17	TRBJ1-1	CASSIFGEGVFNTEAFF
TRBV5-1	16	TRBJ1-1	CASSLIQGAMNTEAFF
TRBV15	15	TRBJ2-1	CATSRVLVQLNEQFF
TRBV27	15	TRBJ2-6	CASSLNRAGANVLTF
TRBV4-2	15	TRBJ1-6	CASSQEDYGDSPLHF
TRBV7-8	16	TRBJ2-2	CASTGGGSRHTGELFF
TRBV10-3	13	TRBJ2-5	CAIRRGGEETQYF
TRBV4-1	17	TRBJ1-5	CASSQDPPRTGNQPQHF
TRBV5-1	18	TRBJ2-1	CASSLAPGLAISYNEQFF
TRBV21-1	13	TRBJ2-1	CASSSFRGHEQFF
TRBV3-1/TRBV3-2	18	TRBJ1-4	CASSPRLAGGSTNEKLFF
TRBV6-5	15	TRBJ1-2	CASSYSRSGNYGYTF
TRBV14	15	TRBJ1-3	CASSPDRVSGNTIYF
TRBV18	14	TRBJ2-7	CASSATGDSYEQYF
TRBV2	15	TRBJ2-2	CASALAGGNTGELFF
TRBV12-3/TRBV12-4	13	TRBJ1-4	CASSRKGYEKLFF
TRBV3-1/TRBV3-2	14	TRBJ1-5	CASSQGAGGQPQHF
TRBV4-3	17	TRBJ2-1	CASSQDRLAAAYNEQFF
TRBV7-9	18	TRBJ2-5	CASSLWGQGDHSGETQYF
TRBV6-4	13	TRBJ1-2	CASTSVGSMGYTF
TRBV7-2	14	TRBJ1-2	CASSLAPRGYGYTF
TRBV20-1	13	TRBJ2-5	CSASGQTQETQYF
TRBV13	16	TRBJ1-1	CASSSRKDRSNTEAFF